The rows below give T cell receptor beta chains drawn from one sample of a study of blood T cell repertoires in COVID-19. Using immunoSEQ multiplex PCR, the repertoire was profiled, and TCRdb retains in-frame clones only, with some absent. The table has around 19,000 clones, around nine tenths seen once. The specimen was peripheral blood. All receptors come from a human donor in a cohort sampled during active COVID-19. The CDR3 runs from the conserved cysteine through the conserved F or W. Each record gives: V gene, D gene, J gene, clone size, CDR3 protein, CDR3 DNA. The D gene is left open where the match is weak. Size tells how often a clone was seen (once, few, many) or the class of an expanded clone, and some rows leave it out.

v_call: TRBV24-1
d_call: -
j_call: TRBJ2-1
clone_size: once
cdr3_aa: CATSDFREDEQFF
cdr3_nt: TGTGCCACCAGTGATTTTAGAGAAGATGAGCAGTTCTTC

v_call: TRBV3-1/TRBV3-2
d_call: TRBD1
j_call: TRBJ1-6
clone_size: few
cdr3_aa: CASSLNTGGNSPLHF
cdr3_nt: TGTGCCAGCAGCCTGAACACAGGGGGAAATTCACCCCTCCACTTT

v_call: TRBV3-1/TRBV3-2
d_call: -
j_call: TRBJ1-4
clone_size: -
cdr3_aa: CASSQGTASEKLFF
cdr3_nt: TGTGCCAGCAGCCAAGGGACAGCGAGTGAAAAACTGTTTTTT

v_call: TRBV9
d_call: TRBD1
j_call: TRBJ1-6
clone_size: -
cdr3_aa: CASSPPGTVSSPLHF
cdr3_nt: TGTGCCAGCAGCCCACCCGGGACAGTGAGTTCACCCCTCCACTTT

v_call: TRBV11-2
d_call: TRBD2
j_call: TRBJ2-5
clone_size: -
cdr3_aa: CASSLAGGSGSGETQYF
cdr3_nt: TGTGCCAGCAGCTTAGCAGGGGGTAGCGGGAGCGGAGAGACCCAGTACTTC

v_call: TRBV18
d_call: -
j_call: TRBJ1-1
clone_size: -
cdr3_aa: CASSPSFSDTEAFF
cdr3_nt: TGTGCCAGCTCACCAAGTTTTAGCGACACTGAAGCTTTCTTT

v_call: TRBV28
d_call: TRBD2
j_call: TRBJ2-1
clone_size: -
cdr3_aa: CASSYPGGRPYSEQFF
cdr3_nt: TGTGCCAGCAGTTACCCGGGCGGGAGGCCGTACTCTGAGCAGTTCTTC

v_call: TRBV1
d_call: -
j_call: TRBJ2-7
clone_size: -
cdr3_aa: CTSSQVSEPGYEQYF
cdr3_nt: TGCACCAGCAGCCAAGTTTCGGAGCCGGGCTACGAGCAGTACTTC

v_call: TRBV29-1
d_call: -
j_call: TRBJ1-2
clone_size: -
cdr3_aa: CSVDDSYGYTF
cdr3_nt: TGCAGCGTTGACGACAGCTATGGCTACACCTTC

v_call: TRBV18
d_call: -
j_call: TRBJ1-1
clone_size: -
cdr3_aa: CASSPLSQERGTEAFF
cdr3_nt: TGTGCCAGCTCACCACTTAGTCAGGAAAGGGGAACTGAAGCTTTCTTT

v_call: TRBV6-2/TRBV6-3
d_call: -
j_call: TRBJ1-1
clone_size: -
cdr3_aa: CASSYTGRGYTEAFF
cdr3_nt: TGTGCCAGCAGTTATACGGGCAGGGGTTATACTGAAGCTTTCTTT

v_call: TRBV3-1/TRBV3-2
d_call: -
j_call: TRBJ2-3
clone_size: -
cdr3_aa: CASSPGVADTQYF
cdr3_nt: TGTGCCAGCAGTCCCGGTGTAGCAGATACGCAGTATTTT

v_call: TRBV12-3/TRBV12-4
d_call: TRBD1
j_call: TRBJ2-1
clone_size: -
cdr3_aa: CASEGQGKNEQFF
cdr3_nt: TGTGCCAGCGAGGGACAGGGTAAGAATGAGCAGTTCTTC

v_call: TRBV7-2
d_call: TRBD1
j_call: TRBJ2-7
clone_size: -
cdr3_aa: CASRSGQGTGLYEQYF
cdr3_nt: TGTGCCAGCAGATCCGGACAGGGCACGGGATTATACGAGCAGTACTTC

v_call: TRBV19
d_call: -
j_call: TRBJ1-4
clone_size: -
cdr3_aa: CASRFSTNEKLFF
cdr3_nt: TGTGCCAGTCGGTTTTCAACTAATGAAAAACTGTTTTTT

v_call: TRBV28
d_call: TRBD2
j_call: TRBJ2-4
clone_size: -
cdr3_aa: CASSFLSLRGGKNIQYF
cdr3_nt: TGTGCCAGCAGTTTTTTAAGTTTGCGGGGGGGCAAAAACATTCAGTACTTC

v_call: TRBV27
d_call: -
j_call: TRBJ2-2
clone_size: -
cdr3_aa: CAVGSGAGELFF
cdr3_nt: TGTGCCGTGGGGTCGGGGGCCGGGGAGCTGTTTTTT

v_call: TRBV5-4
d_call: TRBD2
j_call: TRBJ2-2
clone_size: -
cdr3_aa: CASSPGGDSTGELFF
cdr3_nt: TGTGCCAGCAGCCCGGGGGGAGACTCCACCGGGGAGCTGTTTTTT

v_call: TRBV5-1
d_call: -
j_call: TRBJ1-4
clone_size: -
cdr3_aa: CASSLPAGNEKLFF
cdr3_nt: TGCGCCAGCAGCCTCCCGGCGGGTAATGAAAAACTGTTTTTT

v_call: TRBV29-1
d_call: TRBD2
j_call: TRBJ2-5
clone_size: -
cdr3_aa: CSVDRTGGETQYF
cdr3_nt: TGCAGCGTTGATCGCACGGGGGGGGAGACCCAGTACTTC